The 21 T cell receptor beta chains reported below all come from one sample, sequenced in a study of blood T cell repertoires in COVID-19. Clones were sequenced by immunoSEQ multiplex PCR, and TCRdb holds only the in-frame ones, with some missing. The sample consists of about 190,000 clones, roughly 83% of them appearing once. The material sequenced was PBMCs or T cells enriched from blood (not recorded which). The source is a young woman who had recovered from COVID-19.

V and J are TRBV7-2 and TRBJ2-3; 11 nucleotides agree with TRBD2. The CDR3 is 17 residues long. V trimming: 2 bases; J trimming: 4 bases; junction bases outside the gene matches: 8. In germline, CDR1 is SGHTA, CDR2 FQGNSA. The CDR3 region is CASSLIAGGLLPDTQYF. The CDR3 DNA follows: TGTGCCAGCAGCTTAATAGCGGGGGGGCTTTTGCCAGATACGCAGTATTTT.

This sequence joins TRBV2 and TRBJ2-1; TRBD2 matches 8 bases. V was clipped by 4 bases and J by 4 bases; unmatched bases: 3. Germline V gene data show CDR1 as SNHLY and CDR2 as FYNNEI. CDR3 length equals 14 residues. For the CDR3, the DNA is TGTGCCAGCAGTGTAAGCGGGAGTTACAATGAGCAGTTCTTC. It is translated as CASSVSGSYNEQFF.

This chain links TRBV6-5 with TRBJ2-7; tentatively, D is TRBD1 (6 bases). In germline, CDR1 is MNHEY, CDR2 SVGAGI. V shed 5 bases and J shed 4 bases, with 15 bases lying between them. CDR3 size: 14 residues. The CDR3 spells CASSPRDTMYEQYV. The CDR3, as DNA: TGTGCCAGCAGTCCCCGGGACACCATGTACGAGCAGTACGTC.

In DNA form, the CDR3 reads TGCGCCAGCAGGATAACGGGGGGCCAAGAGACCCAGTACTTC. This translates into CASRITGGQETQYF. V and J are TRBV10-2 and TRBJ2-5, with 7 bases matching TRBD2. Germline V gives CDR1 WSHSY, CDR2 SAAADI. The CDR3 length is 14 residues. Trimming at V came to 6 bases and at J to 1 base, leaving 5 bases not matched to a gene.

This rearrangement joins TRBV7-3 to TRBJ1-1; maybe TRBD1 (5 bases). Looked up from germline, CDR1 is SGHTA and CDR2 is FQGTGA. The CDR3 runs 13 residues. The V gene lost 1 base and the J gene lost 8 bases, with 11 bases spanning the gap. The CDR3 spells CASSLKAGREAFF. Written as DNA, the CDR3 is TGTGCCAGCAGCTTAAAGGCAGGGAGGGAAGCTTTCTTT.

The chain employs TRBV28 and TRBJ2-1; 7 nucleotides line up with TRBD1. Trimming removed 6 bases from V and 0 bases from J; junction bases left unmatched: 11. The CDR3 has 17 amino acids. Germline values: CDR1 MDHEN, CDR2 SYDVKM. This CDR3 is CASRPNLRDSSYNEQFF. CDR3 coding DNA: TGTGCCAGCAGGCCTAACCTCCGGGACAGCTCCTACAATGAGCAGTTCTTC.

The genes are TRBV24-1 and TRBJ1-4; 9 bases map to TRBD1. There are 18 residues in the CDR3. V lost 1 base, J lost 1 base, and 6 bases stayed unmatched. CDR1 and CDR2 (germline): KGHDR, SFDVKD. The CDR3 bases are TGTGCCACCAGTGATTTCGTGGGACAGGGAGGAACTAATGAAAAACTGTTTTTT. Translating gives CATSDFVGQGGTNEKLFF.

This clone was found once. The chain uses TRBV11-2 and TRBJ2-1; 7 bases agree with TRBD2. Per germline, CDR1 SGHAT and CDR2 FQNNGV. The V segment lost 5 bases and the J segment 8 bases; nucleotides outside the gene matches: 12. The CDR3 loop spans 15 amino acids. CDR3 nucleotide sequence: TGTGCCAGCAGCCCCTTTGGGACTACTCAAGATGAGCAGTTCTTC. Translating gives CASSPFGTTQDEQFF.

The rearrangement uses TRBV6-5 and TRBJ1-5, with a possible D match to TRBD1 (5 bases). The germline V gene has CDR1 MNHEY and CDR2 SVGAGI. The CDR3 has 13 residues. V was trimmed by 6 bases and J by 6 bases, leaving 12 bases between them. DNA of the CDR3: TGTGCCAGCAGCACCCCCGGGGGTCAGCCCCAGCATTTT. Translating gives CASSTPGGQPQHF.

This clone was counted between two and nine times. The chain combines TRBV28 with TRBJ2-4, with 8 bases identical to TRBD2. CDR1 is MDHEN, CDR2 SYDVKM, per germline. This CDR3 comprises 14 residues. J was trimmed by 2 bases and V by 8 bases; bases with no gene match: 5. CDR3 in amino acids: CASASGSTKNIQYF. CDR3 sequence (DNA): TGTGCCAGCGCCAGCGGGAGTACCAAAAACATTCAGTACTTC.

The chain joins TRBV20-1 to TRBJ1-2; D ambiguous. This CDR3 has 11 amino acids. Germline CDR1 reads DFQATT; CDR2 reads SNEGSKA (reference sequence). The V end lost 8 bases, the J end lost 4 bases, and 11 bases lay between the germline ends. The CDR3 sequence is CSPGVSYGYTF. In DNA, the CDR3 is TGCAGTCCCGGGGTGAGCTATGGCTACACCTTC.

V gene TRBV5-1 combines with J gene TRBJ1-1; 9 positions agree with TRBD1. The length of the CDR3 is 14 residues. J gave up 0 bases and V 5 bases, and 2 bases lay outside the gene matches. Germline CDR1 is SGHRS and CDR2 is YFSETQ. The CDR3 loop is CASRQGAVNTEAFF. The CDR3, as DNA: TGCGCCAGCAGACAGGGGGCAGTGAACACTGAAGCTTTCTTT.

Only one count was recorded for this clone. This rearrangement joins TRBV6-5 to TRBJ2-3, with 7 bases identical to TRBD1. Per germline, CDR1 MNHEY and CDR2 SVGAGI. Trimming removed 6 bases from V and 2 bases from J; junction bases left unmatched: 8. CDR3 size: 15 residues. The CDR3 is CASSRDSGNTDTQYF. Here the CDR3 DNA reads TGTGCCAGCAGCCGGGACAGTGGTAACACAGATACGCAGTATTTT.

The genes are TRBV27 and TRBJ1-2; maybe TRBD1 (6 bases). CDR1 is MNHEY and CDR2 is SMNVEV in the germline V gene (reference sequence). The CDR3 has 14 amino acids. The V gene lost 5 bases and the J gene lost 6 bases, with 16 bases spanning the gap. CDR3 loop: CASSPLDSYNGYTF. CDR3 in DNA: TGTGCCAGCAGTCCACTGGACAGCTACAATGGCTACACCTTC.

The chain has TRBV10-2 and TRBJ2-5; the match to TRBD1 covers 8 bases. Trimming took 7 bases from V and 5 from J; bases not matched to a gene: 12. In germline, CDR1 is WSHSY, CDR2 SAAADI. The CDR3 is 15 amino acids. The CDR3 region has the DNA TGCGCCAGCACCCCGACAGGGGAAAGCGCCGAGACCCAGTACTTC. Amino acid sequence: CASTPTGESAETQYF.

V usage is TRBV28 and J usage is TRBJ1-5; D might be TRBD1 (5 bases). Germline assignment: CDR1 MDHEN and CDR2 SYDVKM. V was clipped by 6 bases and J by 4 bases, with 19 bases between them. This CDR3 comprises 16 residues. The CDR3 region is CASRRVGQGPNQPQHF. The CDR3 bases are TGTGCCAGCAGACGGGTCGGGCAGGGTCCGAATCAGCCCCAGCATTTT.

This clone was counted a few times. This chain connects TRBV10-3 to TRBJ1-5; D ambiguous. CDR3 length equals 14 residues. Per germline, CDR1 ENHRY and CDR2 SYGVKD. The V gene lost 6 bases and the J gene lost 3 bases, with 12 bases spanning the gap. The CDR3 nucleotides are TGTGCCATCAGGGGCGACAACCCCAATCAGCCCCAGCATTTT. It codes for CAIRGDNPNQPQHF.

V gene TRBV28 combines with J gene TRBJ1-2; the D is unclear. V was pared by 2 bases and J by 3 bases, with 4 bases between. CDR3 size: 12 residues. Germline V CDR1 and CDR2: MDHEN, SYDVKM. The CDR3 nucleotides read TGTGCCAGCAGTTTACTCGACTATGGCTACACCTTC. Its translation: CASSLLDYGYTF.

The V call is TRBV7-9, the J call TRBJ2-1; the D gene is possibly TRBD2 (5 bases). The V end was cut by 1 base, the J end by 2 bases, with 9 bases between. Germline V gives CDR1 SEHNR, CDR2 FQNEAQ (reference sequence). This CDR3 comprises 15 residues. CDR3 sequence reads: CASSLGPGAYNEQFF. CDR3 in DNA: TGTGCCAGCAGCTTAGGTCCCGGGGCCTACAATGAGCAGTTCTTC.

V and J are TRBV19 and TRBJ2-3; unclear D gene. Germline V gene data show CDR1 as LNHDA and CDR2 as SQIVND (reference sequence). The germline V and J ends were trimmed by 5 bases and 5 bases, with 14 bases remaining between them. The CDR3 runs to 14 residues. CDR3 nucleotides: TGTGCCAGTAGTGCCAGGAATTTAATAGATACGCAGTATTTT. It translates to CASSARNLIDTQYF.

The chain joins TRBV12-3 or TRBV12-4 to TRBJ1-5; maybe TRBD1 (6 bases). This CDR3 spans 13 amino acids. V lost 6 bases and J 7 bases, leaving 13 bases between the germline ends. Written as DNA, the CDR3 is TGTGCCAGCAGATTCACAGGGAGCCAGCCCCAGCATTTT. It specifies CASRFTGSQPQHF.